This is a list of T cell receptor beta chains from one sample in a study of OX40 agonist ivuxolimab in advanced cancers. Assay: immunoSEQ multiplex PCR; the TCRdb copy retains only in-frame clones and omits some. The sample lists around 83,000 clones, 91% occurring once. The source was CD4+ or CD8+ T cells sorted from blood, collected in a trial of the OX40 agonist ivuxolimab. These receptors were obtained from an adult with an advanced solid tumor such as melanoma, head and neck, liver or kidney cancer. Both conserved end residues are part of each CDR3. The D gene is left open where the match is weak. The listing skips clone size in some rows; elsewhere it reads once, few, many or a size class.

TRBJ2-5 TRBV19 NA NA 15 CASSRGRQTQETQYF TGTGCCAGTAGTAGGGGCAGACAAACCCAAGAGACCCAGTACTTC
TRBJ2-7 TRBV11-3 NA NA 18 CASSLTTSGTFSPYEQYF TGTGCCAGCAGCCTAACCACCTCCGGGACTTTTTCCCCTTACGAGCAGTACTTC
TRBJ2-6 TRBV10-3 NA NA 15 CAISEKVVGANVLTF TGTGCCATCAGTGAAAAGGTGGTTGGGGCCAACGTCCTGACTTTC
TRBJ2-3 TRBV5-1 NA TRBD1 16 CASSLGGTGLGDTQYF TGCGCCAGCAGCTTGGGAGGGACAGGGCTGGGGGATACGCAGTATTTT
TRBJ1-3 TRBV7-2 NA NA 15 CASSSGRSSGNTIYF TGTGCCAGCAGCTCTGGACGGAGCTCTGGAAACACCATATATTTT
TRBJ1-3 TRBV11-2 NA TRBD1 16 CASSSTGIGSGNTIYF TGTGCCAGCAGCTCGACAGGGATCGGCTCTGGAAACACCATATATTTT
TRBJ2-7 TRBV5-8 NA TRBD2 17 CASSLTTSGEFSYEQYF TGTGCCAGCAGCTTGACGACTAGCGGAGAGTTCTCCTACGAGCAGTACTTC
TRBJ1-1 TRBV10-3 NA TRBD1 12 CATTGVRPEAFF TGTGCCACCACAGGGGTAAGACCTGAAGCTTTCTTT
TRBJ2-3 TRBV7-9 few TRBD2 15 CASIRSGSGADTQYF TGTGCCAGCATCCGTAGCGGGAGCGGGGCAGATACGCAGTATTTT
TRBJ2-1 TRBV18 NA NA 13 CASSPPMLGEQFF TGTGCCAGCTCACCACCCATGTTGGGTGAGCAGTTCTTC
TRBJ1-5 TRBV6-5 NA TRBD1 15 CASSYDRGGNQPQHF TGTGCCAGCAGTTACGACAGGGGGGGAAATCAGCCCCAGCATTTT
TRBJ2-5 TRBV20-1 NA NA 10 CSAKGGTQYF TGCAGTGCTAAAGGGGGGACCCAGTACTTC
TRBJ1-5 TRBV18 once NA 15 CASSRPRSFNQPQHF TGTGCCAGCTCACGACCCCGGTCCTTCAATCAGCCCCAGCATTTT
TRBJ2-1 TRBV19 NA TRBD2 16 CASSPDSGSSYNEQFF TGTGCCAGTAGTCCAGATAGCGGGAGCTCCTACAATGAGCAGTTCTTC
TRBJ2-4 TRBV28 once TRBD1 14 CASSSPTGVNIQYF TGTGCCAGCAGTTCCCCGACAGGGGTCAACATTCAGTACTTC
TRBJ2-7 TRBV15 NA TRBD2 15 CATSSGGGTAKEQYF TGTGCCACCAGCAGCGGGGGGGGAACGGCAAAGGAGCAGTACTTC
TRBJ2-1 TRBV19 NA NA 14 CASSTYRDSGEQFF TGTGCCAGTAGTACTTACCGGGACTCGGGCGAGCAGTTCTTC
TRBJ1-4 TRBV30 NA TRBD1 12 CAWDRVSEKLFF TGTGCCTGGGACAGGGTTAGCGAAAAACTGTTTTTT
TRBJ1-1 TRBV7-2 NA NA 14 CASSPRALNTEAFF TGTGCCAGCAGCCCCCGGGCCCTGAACACTGAAGCTTTCTTT
TRBJ1-2 TRBV7-9 NA TRBD1 13 CASSSGQGAGYTF TGTGCCAGCAGCTCAGGACAGGGGGCTGGCTACACCTTC
TRBJ1-3 TRBV16 NA NA 15 CASSQERVPGNTIYF TGTGCCAGCAGCCAAGAGAGGGTACCGGGAAACACCATATATTTT
TRBJ2-7 TRBV2 NA NA 13 CARQGTGFSEQYF TGTGCCAGACAGGGGACTGGATTTAGCGAGCAGTACTTC
TRBJ2-7 TRBV4-1 NA TRBD2 15 CASSQDRLAGVEQYF TGCGCCAGCAGCCAAGATCGACTAGCGGGAGTGGAGCAGTACTTC
TRBJ2-4 TRBV30 once TRBD2 13 CAWSGTRYNIQYF TGTGCCTGGAGTGGGACTAGATATAACATTCAGTACTTC
TRBJ2-7 TRBV5-4 NA TRBD2 15 CASSLERGLSYEQYF TGTGCCAGCAGCTTGGAGCGGGGGTTATCCTACGAGCAGTACTTC